Described below is a single T cell receptor beta chain sequence and its context. The antigen it recognizes is unknown. Within one base of it there is no much larger clone, and no base qualities were kept. The data were obtained in a study of blood T cells in healthy people across ages (dated by TCRdb to the mid-2010s). For the study in its entirety: Template switching captured roughly one uniquely barcoded TCR beta cDNA molecule per two T cells in model experiments. Using deep sequencing normalized with unique cDNA molecular identifiers, the study measured how TCR beta repertoire diversity changes with age. Donors were grouped into four age groups: young (average approximately 15 years), middle-aged (approximately 41), aged (roughly 62) and long-lived (just over 80). To avoid experimental bias, donors of different ages were distributed randomly across sequencing lanes. Two additional independent replicas of 1 million unique cDNA reads from the same blood draw were analyzed for two donors (one aged 18 to 29 and one aged 80 or older).

Donors were 39 systemically healthy Caucasian individuals from Russia aged about 6 to 100 years. Each donor gave roughly 11 milliliters of peripheral blood, drawn into EDTA-treated Vacutainer tubes. PBMCs were isolated by Ficoll-Paque density-gradient centrifugation, with at least 6 million obtained per sample. Total RNA, at least 6 micrograms per sample, was extracted from PBMCs with Trizol reagent. Naive CD45RAhigh/CD27high T cell percentages were measured by flow cytometry on a PBMC aliquot from every donor. General findings and caveats noted by the study authors: Bulk unsorted PBMC profiling prevented conclusive comparison of naive and antigen-experienced compartments. Donor CMV infection status was unknown, potentially confounding age-related changes in expanded clonotypes. Total diversity estimates from one million sequenced T cells were considered lower bounds and underestimates. The long-lived group showed more naive CD4+ T cells, fewer expanded clones and increased TCR diversity than the aged group, suggesting age selection. As age increased, observed TCR beta diversity per million T cells dropped in a roughly linear way, and a significant reduction was already evident by age 40. A strong correlation was found between observed TCR beta diversity and the percentage of naive T cells measured by flow cytometry.

The library was prepared using 5' RACE. The instrument given in TCRdb is Illumina HiSeq 2500. The second PCR ran for about 6 to 12 cycles and used a J-beta primer mix along with a sample-barcoded 5' primer. A unique molecular identifier was introduced onto each TCR beta cDNA molecule by a template-switch 5' adaptor carrying 12 random nucleotides. At least 3 million CDR3-containing paired-end reads were obtained from each sample. The Mint cDNA synthesis kit, primed by a TRBC-specific oligonucleotide, was used to synthesize first-strand cDNA from all RNA. After uracil-DNA glycosylase treatment, a first 18-cycle PCR used universal primers M1SS and BC2_uni_R on all cDNA. The authors processed their data as follows. For normalization, 1 million high-quality reads were randomly selected from each sample, with every read carrying a distinct molecular identifier. Reads with shared molecular identifiers were discarded instead of being binned into consensus sequences. CDR3 identification, clonotype clustering and error correction used MiTCR with a Q25 quality threshold and the strictest error-elimination algorithm. Lower-bound total TCR beta diversity was estimated with a nonparametric unseen species model using Euler transformation. TCRdb took the public reads, trimmed them with fastp at Q25, ran MiXCR for clone calling and kept in-frame beta chains. CDR3 protein sequences are deduplicated, and each keeps its most common genes and DNA. The authors' filters were not applied to this entry. This sample comprises around 800,000 distinct CDR3 sequences, about 53% of them detected only once. In total, the top ten clones hold roughly 40% of the sample.

The clonotype was recovered from a man of 80 years or more in good health. The material sequenced was blood.

The CDR3 is CASSLYGGTGGLETQYF. DNA sequence: TGTGCCAGCAGCCTTTACGGTGGGACAGGGGGCTTGGAGACCCAGTACTTC. The chain couples TRBV3-1 to TRBJ2-5; TRBD1 agrees with 12 junctional bases. The V end gives up 4 bases and the J end 5 bases, leaving 11 bases in the junction not matched to a gene. There are 17 amino acids in the CDR3, from cysteine to phenylalanine inclusive. Solely the CDR3 DNA is kept, with 51 bases framed from the first base. The germline V gene (reference sequence) sets CDR1 to LGHDT and CDR2 to YNNKEL.